This T cell receptor beta chain was documented in a study of PD-1 blockade in classical Hodgkin lymphoma. Every one of the patients relapsed after autologous stem cell transplantation (brentuximab vedotin exposure was variable). This table comes from immunoSEQ multiplex PCR, and its TCRdb copy is limited to in-frame clones, with some not included. The table has some 22,000 clones, roughly 78% seen once. The CDR3 runs to 14 residues. Germline values: CDR1 ENHRY, CDR2 SYGVKD. With 6 bases removed from V and 1 base from J, the gap between germline ends came to 12 bases. This sequence was found in a human donor with classical Hodgkin lymphoma. This material consisted of peripheral blood mononuclear cells (PBMCs), taken before the second cycle of nivolumab. This chain uses TRBV10-3 with TRBJ1-1; D is possibly TRBD1 (5 bases). CDR3 region: CAIRDFRENTEAFF. The CDR3 DNA is TGTGCCATCAGGGACTTCAGGGAGAACACTGAAGCTTTCTTT.